This T cell receptor (beta chain) was found in a study of blood T cell repertoires in COVID-19. Looking at the study overall: Material from acute and convalescent COVID-19 was sourced from the United States, Italy and Spain. T cells, B-cell-depleted T cells, or PBMCs supplied cDNA or gDNA.

The authors' processing: Nucleated cell number was recorded as an estimate derived from reference gene primer amplification. Produced via immunoSEQ multiplex PCR; TCRdb's table is partial and in-frame only. V and J calls and clone size follow that table, whereas D and trimming were derived from the DNA. This sample has 180,000 or so clones, with about 91% found just once. The CDR3 runs 12 residues. The germline V and J ends were trimmed by 4 bases and 6 bases, with 12 bases remaining between them. Looked up from germline, CDR1 is GTSNPN and CDR2 is SVGIG (reference sequence). The genes are TRBV30 and TRBJ1-2; D is unclear. The source of this sequence is a woman aged 25 to 39 with acute or convalescent COVID-19. Sequencing input: peripheral blood. The CDR3 DNA reads TGTGCCTGGATACCTAGCAGGAATGGCTACACCTTC. Encoded protein: CAWIPSRNGYTF.